This entry lists 20 T cell receptor beta chains sequenced from one sample in a study of blood T cell repertoires in COVID-19 (TCRdb year 2020). Receptor amplification or capture employed the immunoSEQ multiplex PCR assay. The table was pulled from immuneACCESS by TCRdb, which kept in-frame rearrangements only. Such tables lose some clones; where checked, under half of the loss comes from unresolved V genes, and the rest has no known cause. In this sample the table shows about 330,000 clones, 70% to 90% of which occur a single time. The ten biggest clones cover about 5.7% of the sample. Sample: PBMCs or T cells enriched from blood (not recorded which). The receptors derive from a woman in her twenties or thirties who had recovered from COVID-19.

J is TRBJ2-3 and V is TRBV2; 14 bases fit TRBD2. Germline CDR1 SNHLY, CDR2 FYNNEI. V was pared by 3 bases and J by 6 bases, with 5 bases of the junction left unmatched. CDR3 length: 16 residues. CDR3 sequence (DNA): TGTGCCAGCAGTGATAGGGGACTAGCGGGGGATGATACGCAGTATTTT. This sequence encodes CASSDRGLAGDDTQYF.

The chain recombines TRBV10-2 with TRBJ2-5, with 10 bases matching TRBD2. Trimming removed 6 bases from V and 3 bases from J; junction bases left unmatched: 7. From germline, CDR1 is WSHSY and CDR2 SAAADI. The CDR3 runs 15 residues. CDR3: CASSNIAGGKETQYF. CDR3 DNA sequence: TGCGCCAGCAGCAACATAGCGGGGGGCAAAGAGACCCAGTACTTC.

The chain carries TRBV3-1 (or the pseudogene TRBV3-2) and TRBJ2-5; TRBD2 matches 8 bases. V lost 3 bases and J lost 7; bases outside the gene matches: 10. In germline, CDR1 is LGHDT, CDR2 YNNKEL (reference sequence). CDR3 length: 15 residues. In DNA form, the CDR3 reads TGTGCCAGCAGCCAGAGAACGGGGGGGCCCGGGACCCAGTACTTC. Residues: CASSQRTGGPGTQYF.

The chain is built from TRBV5-1 and TRBJ1-6, with D maybe TRBD1 (6 bases). Germline CDR1 SGHRS, CDR2 YFSETQ. This CDR3 is built from 15 residues. Deletions cut 0 bases from V and 6 bases from J, with 10 bases between. CDR3 loop: CASSLATGSNSPLHF. CDR3 DNA: TGCGCCAGCAGCTTGGCTACAGGGAGTAATTCACCCCTCCACTTT.

There are a few counts of this clone. The V call is TRBV3-1 (or the pseudogene TRBV3-2), the J call TRBJ2-2; D is possibly TRBD1 (7 bases). The CDR3 has 15 amino acids. CDR1 is LGHDT and CDR2 is YNNKEL in the germline V gene (reference sequence). V shed 6 bases and J shed 5 bases, with 16 bases lying between them. The DNA for the CDR3 is TGTGCCAGCAGGGCAGGGGGGCGAGAGACCGGGGAGCTGTTTTTT. The encoded protein is CASRAGGRETGELFF.

The rearrangement uses TRBV7-2 and TRBJ1-2, with D maybe TRBD1 (5 bases). V was cut by 5 bases and J by 3 bases, with 16 bases left in between. Per the germline V gene, CDR1 is SGHTA and CDR2 is FQGNSA. This CDR3 is built from 15 residues. The CDR3 region is CASSPQARGDYGYTF. DNA for the CDR3: TGTGCCAGCAGCCCCCAGGCACGGGGGGACTATGGCTACACCTTC.

The chain employs TRBV2 and TRBJ1-2; a possible D gene is TRBD1 (6 bases). This CDR3 is 16 amino acids long. Germline loops: CDR1 SNHLY, CDR2 FYNNEI. V was trimmed by 2 bases and J by 0 bases, leaving 13 bases between them. The chain's CDR3 is CASSEPGGGPNYGYTF. DNA for the CDR3: TGTGCCAGCAGTGAACCCGGGGGGGGGCCTAACTATGGCTACACCTTC.

V is TRBV25-1 and J is TRBJ2-3, with 10 bases aligning to TRBD2. This CDR3 has 16 amino acids. V dropped 1 base and J dropped 6; count of bases not matched to a gene: 7. From germline, CDR1 is MGHDK and CDR2 SYGVNS. CDR3 sequence (DNA): TGTGCCAGCAGTGAATTCAGCGGGGGGGCCCGCGATACGCAGTATTTT. Encoded protein: CASSEFSGGARDTQYF.

This sequence joins TRBV7-9 and TRBJ1-4; the D gene is possibly TRBD1 (5 bases). V shed 5 bases and J shed 6 bases, with 13 bases lying between them. Germline V gene sequence: CDR1 SEHNR, CDR2 FQNEAQ (reference sequence). The CDR3 covers 14 residues. CDR3 coding DNA: TGTGCCAGCAGCGCCATCGGGGGGGATGAAAAACTGTTTTTT. This codes for CASSAIGGDEKLFF.

The CDR3 nucleotides are TGCGCCAGCAGCTTGGAAAGGGAGGGTTTTGGCTACACCTTC. Protein: CASSLEREGFGYTF. The gene calls are TRBV5-1 and TRBJ1-2; D not resolved. Germline CDR1 SGHRS, CDR2 YFSETQ. Trimming shortened V by 0 bases and J by 7 bases, and 13 bases separated the two germline ends. This CDR3 region has 14 residues.

The chain recombines TRBV2 with TRBJ2-3, with no clear D. CDR3 length: 14 amino acids. V was trimmed by 6 bases and J by 0 bases, leaving 10 bases between them. Germline CDR1 reads SNHLY; CDR2 reads FYNNEI. In DNA, the CDR3 is TGTGCCAGCAGCTACAGCACTAGCACAGATACGCAGTATTTT. It is translated as CASSYSTSTDTQYF.

The chain uses TRBV7-9 and TRBJ1-2; 9 nucleotides align to TRBD1. Germline-derived CDR1 and CDR2 are SEHNR and FQNEAQ (reference sequence). Trimming removed 6 bases from V and 6 bases from J; junction bases left unmatched: 8. The CDR3 totals 14 residues. Here the CDR3 DNA reads TGTGCCAGCAGTAGGACAGGGGAGAGGGATGGCTACACCTTC. Its translation: CASSRTGERDGYTF.

V is TRBV5-1 and J is TRBJ1-2; unclear D gene. Trimming removed 3 bases at V and 1 base at J, with 4 bases between. Germline CDR1 SGHRS, CDR2 YFSETQ. The CDR3 extends over 12 amino acids. The CDR3 protein is CASSSVNYGYTF. CDR3 nucleotide sequence: TGCGCCAGCAGCTCGGTTAACTATGGCTACACCTTC.

The chain carries TRBV3-1 (or the pseudogene TRBV3-2) and TRBJ2-7; D perhaps matches TRBD2 (6 bases). The CDR3 contains 15 residues. V gave up 1 base and J gave up 3 bases, with 13 bases separating them. Germline CDR1 is LGHDT and CDR2 is YNNKEL (reference sequence). In DNA, the CDR3 is TGTGCCAGCAGCCAAGGGAGGGGTGAGCACTACGAGCAGTACTTC. It codes for CASSQGRGEHYEQYF.

This clone was recorded once. The chain uses TRBV7-2 and TRBJ1-2; D gene ambiguous. V shed 0 bases and J shed 4 bases, with 6 bases lying between them. Germline V gives CDR1 SGHTA, CDR2 FQGNSA. CDR3 size: 13 residues. The CDR3 loop is CASSLATSYGYTF. In DNA, the CDR3 is TGTGCCAGCAGCTTAGCGACATCCTATGGCTACACCTTC.

This clone is labeled medium-sized. Here the CDR3 DNA reads TGTGCCAGCAGTCTAACAGGGCGAGGATCACCCCTCCACTTT. This codes for CASSLTGRGSPLHF. The V and J genes are TRBV27 and TRBJ1-6; D might be TRBD1 (6 bases). V dropped 5 bases and J dropped 10 bases, with 15 bases sitting between them. From germline, CDR1 is MNHEY and CDR2 SMNVEV (reference sequence). This CDR3 has 14 residues.

The J gene is TRBJ1-2, the V gene TRBV18, with unresolved D. The CDR3 extends over 14 amino acids. The germline V and J ends were trimmed by 2 bases and 3 bases, with 10 bases remaining between them. The germline V gene encodes CDR1 KGHSH and CDR2 LQKENI. The CDR3 nucleotides are TGTGCCAGCTCACCATATGAGTCGGACTATGGCTACACCTTC. Its protein product is CASSPYESDYGYTF.

The gene calls are TRBV11-3 and TRBJ2-3; 7 bases are shared with TRBD2. In germline, CDR1 is SGHNT, CDR2 YENEEA. The junction had 9 bases not matched to a gene; V was cut back by 4 bases and J by 2 bases. This CDR3 has 16 residues. This chain's CDR3 is CASSSTHSGVTDTQYF. The CDR3 DNA follows: TGTGCCAGCAGCTCTACCCACAGCGGGGTCACAGATACGCAGTATTTT.

The rearrangement joins TRBV3-1 (or the pseudogene TRBV3-2) to TRBJ2-5; D unclear. This CDR3 is 14 amino acids long. Deletions cut 6 bases from V and 4 bases from J, with 15 bases between. Germline V gene sequence: CDR1 LGHDT, CDR2 YNNKEL (reference sequence). The DNA of the CDR3 is TGTGCCAGCAGTTACCTAGTGAGACCAGAGACCCAGTACTTC. Amino acid sequence: CASSYLVRPETQYF.

The chain joins TRBV3-1 (or the pseudogene TRBV3-2) to TRBJ1-4; D perhaps matches TRBD1 (6 bases). Trimming shortened V by 2 bases and J by 6 bases, and 13 bases separated the two germline ends. The CDR3 is made up of 15 amino acids. Germline CDR1 is LGHDT and CDR2 is YNNKEL (reference sequence). The DNA of the CDR3 is TGTGCCAGCAGCCAATTCCCAGGGGCGGATGAAAAACTGTTTTTT. It translates to CASSQFPGADEKLFF.